The entry below gives a single T cell receptor beta chain sequence along with its context. The sample comes from a study of blood T cell repertoires in COVID-19. Overall study: Collection of acute and convalescent COVID-19 samples took place in the United States, Italy and Spain. PBMCs, B-cell-depleted T cells, or T cells were the source of the cDNA or gDNA that made up the material.

As originally analysed: Reference gene primer amplification gave nucleated cell count estimates. Using immunoSEQ multiplex PCR, the repertoire was profiled, and TCRdb retains in-frame clones only, with some absent. The V and J calls and clone size are taken from that table; D and trimming were inferred from the DNA. The sample lists around 75,000 clones, around nine tenths seen once, with roughly 20% in the top ten. The CDR3 has 19 amino acids. Germline CDR1 reads SGHRS; CDR2 reads YFSETQ. Unmatched junction bases numbered 8, after V lost 4 bases and J lost 0 bases. The chain carries TRBV5-1 and TRBJ2-1, with 15 bases aligning to TRBD2. The sample was peripheral blood. The source is a human donor in a cohort sampled during active COVID-19. The CDR3 DNA sequence: TGCGCCAGCAGCACGGGACTAGCGGGAGGCCGGAGCTCCTACAATGAGCAGTTCTTC. It translates to CASSTGLAGGRSSYNEQFF. Combining the CDR3 with reference TRBV5-1 and TRBJ2-1 gives the whole variable domain KAGVTQTPRYLIKTRGQQVTLSCSPISGHRSVSWYQQTPGQGLQFLFEYFSETQRNKGNFPGRFSGRQFSNSRSEMNVSTLELGDSALYLCASSTGLAGGRSSYNEQFFGPGTRLTVL.